The entry below gives a single T cell receptor beta chain sequence along with its context. Measured with immunoSEQ multiplex PCR; TCRdb has only the in-frame clones, and not every one. The sample holds a few hundred thousand clones, roughly 85% seen once. Someone with COVID-19 had been met by exposed participants within 2 weeks before study entry. The source of the sample is a study of blood T cell repertoires in COVID-19. Study-wide background: Acute and convalescent COVID-19 samples came from the United States, Italy and Spain. From T cells, B-cell-depleted T cells, or PBMCs came the material, which was cDNA or gDNA.

The V and J ends lost 2 bases and 5 bases respectively, with 12 bases between them. The germline V gene has CDR1 MDHEN and CDR2 SYDVKM. This CDR3 contains 15 residues. Sequencing was performed on PBMCs or T cells enriched from blood (not recorded which). The origin of this receptor is a man between 35 and 55 years old who had been exposed to COVID-19. The gene calls are TRBV28 and TRBJ2-2, with no clear D. The CDR3 DNA reads as TGTGCCAGCAGTTTAGAGAGTTTGAGGACCGGGGAGCTGTTTTTT. Translated: CASSLESLRTGELFF.